Below, one T cell receptor beta chain is given with its context. Its antigen is unidentified. Looked up from germline, CDR1 is MNHNS and CDR2 is SASEGT. The CDR3 is 17 residues long. Losses at the gene ends were 1 base for V and 1 base for J; bases not matched to a gene: 7. The data originate from a study of T cell repertoires in cytomegalovirus infection. TCRdb recomputed calls from the reads with MiXCR, one row per CDR3 protein. The sample consists of approximately 910,000 distinct CDR3 sequences, about a third of them appearing once. This chain joins TRBV6-1 and TRBJ2-3; TRBD2 matches 8 bases. The material was cultured CD8+ T cells from PBMCs, obtained from culture after CMV antigen stimulation. This TCR was recovered from a human donor in good health (CMV status not recorded). Some clones in this sample may be carry-over from other donors' samples. CDR3 loop: CASSEEVAGGGTDTQYF. CDR3 coding DNA: TGTGCCAGCAGTGAAGAAGTCGCCGGGGGGGGCACAGATACGCAGTATTTT.